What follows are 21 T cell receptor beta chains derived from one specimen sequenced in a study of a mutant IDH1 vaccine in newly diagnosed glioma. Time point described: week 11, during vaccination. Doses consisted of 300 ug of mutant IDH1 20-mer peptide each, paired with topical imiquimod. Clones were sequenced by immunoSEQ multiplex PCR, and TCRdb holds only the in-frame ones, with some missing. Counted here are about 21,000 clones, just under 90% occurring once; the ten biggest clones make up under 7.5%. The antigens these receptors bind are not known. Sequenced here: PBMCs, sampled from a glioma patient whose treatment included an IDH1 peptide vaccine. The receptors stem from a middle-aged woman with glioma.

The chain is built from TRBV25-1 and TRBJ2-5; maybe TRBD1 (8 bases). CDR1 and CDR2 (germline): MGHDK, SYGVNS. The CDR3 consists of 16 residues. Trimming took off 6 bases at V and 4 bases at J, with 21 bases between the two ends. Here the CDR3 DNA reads TGTGCCAGCAGCAACAGGGGGGGATCTAAGGCAGAGACCCAGTACTTC. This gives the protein CASSNRGGSKAETQYF. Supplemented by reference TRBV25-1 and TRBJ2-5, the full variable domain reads EADIYQTPRYLVIGTGKKITLECSQTMGHDKMYWYQQDPGMELHLIHYSYGVNSTEKGDLSSESTVSRIRTEHFPLTLESARPSHTSQYLCASSNRGGSKAETQYFGPGTRLLVL.

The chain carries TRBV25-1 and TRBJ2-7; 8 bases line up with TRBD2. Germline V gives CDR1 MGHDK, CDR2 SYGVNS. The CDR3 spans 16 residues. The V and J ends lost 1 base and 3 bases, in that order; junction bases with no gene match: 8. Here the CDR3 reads CASSEFPGGRFYEQYF. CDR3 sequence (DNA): TGTGCCAGCAGTGAATTTCCGGGGGGGCGTTTCTACGAGCAGTACTTC.

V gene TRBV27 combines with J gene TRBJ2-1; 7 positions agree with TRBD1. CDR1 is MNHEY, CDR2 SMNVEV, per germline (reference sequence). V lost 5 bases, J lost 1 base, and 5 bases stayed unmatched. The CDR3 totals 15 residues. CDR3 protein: CASSPRGTSYNEQFF. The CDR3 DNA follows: TGTGCCAGCAGTCCCAGGGGGACGTCCTACAATGAGCAGTTCTTC.

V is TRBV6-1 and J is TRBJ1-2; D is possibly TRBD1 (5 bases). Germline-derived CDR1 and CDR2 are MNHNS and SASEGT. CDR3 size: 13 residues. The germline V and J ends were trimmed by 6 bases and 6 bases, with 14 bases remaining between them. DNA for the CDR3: TGTGCCAGCAGCCGGGACCCTAAGGATGGCTACACCTTC. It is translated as CASSRDPKDGYTF.

The CDR3 sequence is CASSLSGNEQFF. The CDR3 DNA reads TGTGCCAGCAGTCTATCTGGGAATGAGCAGTTCTTC. This chain links TRBV2 with TRBJ2-1; D remains unclear. V lost 5 bases and J 7 bases, leaving 9 bases between the germline ends. This CDR3 contains 12 residues. CDR1 is SNHLY, CDR2 FYNNEI, per germline.

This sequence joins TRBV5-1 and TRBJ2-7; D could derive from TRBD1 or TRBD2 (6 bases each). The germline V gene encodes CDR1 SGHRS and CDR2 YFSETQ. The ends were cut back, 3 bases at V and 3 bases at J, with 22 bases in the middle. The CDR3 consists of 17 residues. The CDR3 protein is CASSYFGGAQGYYEQYF. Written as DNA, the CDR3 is TGCGCCAGCAGCTATTTCGGGGGCGCACAGGGATACTACGAGCAGTACTTC.

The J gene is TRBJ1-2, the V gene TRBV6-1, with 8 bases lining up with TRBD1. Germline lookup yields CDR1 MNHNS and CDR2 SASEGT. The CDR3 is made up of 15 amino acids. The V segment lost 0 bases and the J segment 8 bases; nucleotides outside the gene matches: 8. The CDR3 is CASSEAQTGAKGYTF. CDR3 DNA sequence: TGTGCCAGCAGTGAAGCCCAGACAGGGGCTAAGGGCTACACCTTC.

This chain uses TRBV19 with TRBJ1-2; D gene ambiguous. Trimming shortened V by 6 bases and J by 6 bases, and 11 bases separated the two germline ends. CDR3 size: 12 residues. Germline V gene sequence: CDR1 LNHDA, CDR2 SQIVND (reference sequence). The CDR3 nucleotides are TGTGCCAGTAGATGGGCCGCCAATGGCTACACCTTC. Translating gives CASRWAANGYTF.

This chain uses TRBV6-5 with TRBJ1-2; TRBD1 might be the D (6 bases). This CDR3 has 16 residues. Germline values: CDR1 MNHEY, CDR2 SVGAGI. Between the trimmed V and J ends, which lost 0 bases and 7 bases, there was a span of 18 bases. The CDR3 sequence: CASSYSTRTGRGGYTF. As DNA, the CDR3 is TGTGCCAGCAGTTACTCAACTAGAACAGGGAGGGGTGGCTACACCTTC.

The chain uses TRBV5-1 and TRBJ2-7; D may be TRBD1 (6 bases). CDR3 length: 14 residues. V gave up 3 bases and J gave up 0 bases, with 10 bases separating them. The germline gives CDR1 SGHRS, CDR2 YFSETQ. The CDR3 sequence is CASSSDRSSYEQYF. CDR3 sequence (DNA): TGCGCCAGCAGCTCGGACAGAAGCTCCTACGAGCAGTACTTC.

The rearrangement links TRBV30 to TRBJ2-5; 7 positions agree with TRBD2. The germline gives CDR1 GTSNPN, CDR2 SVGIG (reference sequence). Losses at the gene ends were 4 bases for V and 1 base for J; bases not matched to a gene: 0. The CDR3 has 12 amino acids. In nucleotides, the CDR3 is TGTGCCTGGACTAGCGGCCAAGAGACCCAGTACTTC. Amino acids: CAWTSGQETQYF. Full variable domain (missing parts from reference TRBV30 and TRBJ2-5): SQTIHQWPATLVQPVGSPLSLECTVEGTSNPNLYWYRQAAGRGLQLLFYSVGIGQISSEVPQNLSASRPQDRQFILSSKKLLLSDSGFYLCAWTSGQETQYFGPGTRLLVL.

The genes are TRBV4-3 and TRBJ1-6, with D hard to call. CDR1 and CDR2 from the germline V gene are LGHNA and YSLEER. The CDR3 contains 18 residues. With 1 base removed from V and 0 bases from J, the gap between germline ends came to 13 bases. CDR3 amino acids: CASSQARSQSSYNSPLHF. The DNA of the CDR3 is TGCGCCAGCAGCCAAGCAAGGTCCCAGAGCTCCTATAATTCACCCCTCCACTTT.

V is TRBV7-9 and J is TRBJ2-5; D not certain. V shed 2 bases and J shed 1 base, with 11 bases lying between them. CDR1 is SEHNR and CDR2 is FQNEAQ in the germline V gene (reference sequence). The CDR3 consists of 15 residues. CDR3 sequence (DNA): TGTGCCAGCAGCTTAAAGGAACGGGCCCAAGAGACCCAGTACTTC. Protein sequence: CASSLKERAQETQYF.

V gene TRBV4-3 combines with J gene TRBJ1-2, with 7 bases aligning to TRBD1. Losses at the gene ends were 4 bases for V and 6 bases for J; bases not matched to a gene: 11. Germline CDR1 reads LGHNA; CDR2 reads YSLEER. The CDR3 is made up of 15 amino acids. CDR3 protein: CASSRDSRGADGYTF. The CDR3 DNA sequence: TGCGCCAGCAGCCGGGACTCCAGGGGGGCCGATGGCTACACCTTC.

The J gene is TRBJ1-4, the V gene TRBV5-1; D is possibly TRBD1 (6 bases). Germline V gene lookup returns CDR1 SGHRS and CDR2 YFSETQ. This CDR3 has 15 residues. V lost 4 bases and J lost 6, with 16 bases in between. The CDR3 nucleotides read TGCGCCAGCAGCCCGGGGGGCGGGGTGGATGAAAAACTGTTTTTT. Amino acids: CASSPGGGVDEKLFF.

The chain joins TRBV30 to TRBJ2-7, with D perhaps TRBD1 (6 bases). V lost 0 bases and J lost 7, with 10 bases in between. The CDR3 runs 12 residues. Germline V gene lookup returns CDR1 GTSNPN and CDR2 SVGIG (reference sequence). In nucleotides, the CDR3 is TGTGCCTGGAGTGTAACAGGGCAAGAGCAGTACTTC. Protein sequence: CAWSVTGQEQYF.

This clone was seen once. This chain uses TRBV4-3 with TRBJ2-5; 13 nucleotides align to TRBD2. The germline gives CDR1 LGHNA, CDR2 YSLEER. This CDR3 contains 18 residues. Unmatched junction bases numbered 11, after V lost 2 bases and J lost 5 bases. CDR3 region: CASSQKGTSGGAWETQYF. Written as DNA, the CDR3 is TGCGCCAGCAGCCAAAAAGGCACTAGCGGGGGGGCCTGGGAGACCCAGTACTTC.

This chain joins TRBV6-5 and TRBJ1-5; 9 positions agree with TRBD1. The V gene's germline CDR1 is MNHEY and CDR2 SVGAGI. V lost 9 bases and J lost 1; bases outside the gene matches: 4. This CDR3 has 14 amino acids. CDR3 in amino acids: CASAGTGSNQPQHF. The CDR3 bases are TGTGCCAGTGCAGGGACAGGGAGCAATCAGCCCCAGCATTTT.

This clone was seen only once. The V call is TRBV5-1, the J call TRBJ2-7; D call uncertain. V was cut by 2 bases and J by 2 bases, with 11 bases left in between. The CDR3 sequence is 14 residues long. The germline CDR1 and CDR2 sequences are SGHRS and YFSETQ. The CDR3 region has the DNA TGCGCCAGCAGCTTAACGGCAGAACCCTACGAGCAGTACTTC. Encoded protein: CASSLTAEPYEQYF.

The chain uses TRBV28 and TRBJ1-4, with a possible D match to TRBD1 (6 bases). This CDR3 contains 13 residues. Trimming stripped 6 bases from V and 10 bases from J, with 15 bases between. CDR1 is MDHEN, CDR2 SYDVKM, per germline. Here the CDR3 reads CASRSGGSVKLFF. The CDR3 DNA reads TGTGCCAGCAGAAGTGGGGGCTCAGTAAAACTGTTTTTT.

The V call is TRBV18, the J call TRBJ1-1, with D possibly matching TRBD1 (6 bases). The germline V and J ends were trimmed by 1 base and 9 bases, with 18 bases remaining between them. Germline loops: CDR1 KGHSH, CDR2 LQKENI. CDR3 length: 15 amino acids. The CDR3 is CASSPRSGEGEKAFF. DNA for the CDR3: TGTGCCAGCTCACCACGGTCCGGTGAGGGGGAAAAAGCTTTCTTT.